The 14 T cell receptor beta chains given below trace back to one sample, sequenced in a study of OX40 agonist ivuxolimab in advanced cancers. Using immunoSEQ multiplex PCR, the repertoire was profiled, and TCRdb retains in-frame clones only, with some absent. The sample records about 76,000 clones, 85% to 90% being singletons. The sample here was CD4+ or CD8+ T cells sorted from blood, taken in a trial of the OX40 agonist ivuxolimab. The receptors shown here come from an adult with an advanced solid tumor such as melanoma, head and neck, liver or kidney cancer.

The rearrangement uses TRBV9 and TRBJ2-3; D may be TRBD1 or TRBD2 (5 bases each). This CDR3 has 13 residues. Trimming stripped 2 bases from V and 1 base from J, with 5 bases between. CDR1 SGDLS and CDR2 YYNGEE come from the germline V gene. The CDR3 DNA reads as TGTGCCAGCAGCGTGGGGGGCACAGATACGCAGTATTTT. Translation gives CASSVGGTDTQYF.

This clone was seen a few times. J is TRBJ1-3 and V is TRBV6-5; D is perhaps TRBD1 (5 bases). The germline V gene encodes CDR1 MNHEY and CDR2 SVGAGI. The V end lost 8 bases, the J end lost 3 bases, and 14 bases lay between the germline ends. The CDR3 consists of 14 residues. The CDR3 DNA sequence: TGTGCCAGCTCCAGGGCGAGGTTTGGAAACACCATATATTTT. Its protein product is CASSRARFGNTIYF.

A few counts support this clone. The CDR3 loop reads CASSQFGRQGTNEKLFF. The CDR3 DNA reads as TGTGCCAGCAGCCAATTCGGCCGACAGGGCACTAATGAAAAACTGTTTTTT. The rearrangement links TRBV16 to TRBJ1-4; TRBD1 aligns across 7 bases. The CDR3 totals 17 residues. Looked up from germline, CDR1 is KGHSY and CDR2 is FQNENV. Losses at the gene ends were 1 base for V and 2 bases for J; bases not matched to a gene: 7.

The chain is built from TRBV10-3 and TRBJ1-6, with D unclear. The CDR3 has 15 residues. CDR1 ENHRY and CDR2 SYGVKD come from the germline V gene. V was shortened by 0 bases and J by 6 bases, with 9 bases between the two germline ends. In DNA form, the CDR3 reads TGTGCCATCAGTGAGTCCGGCCTGGGTAATTCACCCCTCCACTTT. It yields the protein CAISESGLGNSPLHF.

This clone was seen only once. The junction does not match germline at one end; this may be a read error. CDR3 protein: CASSGGGPNIEAFF. CDR3 bases: TGTGCCAGCAGCGGCGGGGGACCTAACATTGAAGCTTTCTTT. The chain couples TRBV9 to TRBJ1-1; the D gene is possibly TRBD1 (5 bases). Germline lookup yields CDR1 SGDLS and CDR2 YYNGEE. The CDR3 consists of 14 residues.

The V gene is TRBV7-3, the J gene TRBJ2-6, with D unresolved. Trimming removed 1 base from V and 1 base from J, with 2 bases in between. Germline V CDR1 and CDR2: SGHTA, FQGTGA. The length of the CDR3 is 14 residues. CDR3 residues: CASSLRSGANVLTF. DNA for the CDR3: TGTGCCAGCAGCTTAAGGTCTGGGGCCAACGTCCTGACTTTC.

Within the sample, this clone is large. The chain combines TRBV4-1 with TRBJ2-2, with 8 bases that match TRBD1. The length of the CDR3 is 16 residues. CDR1 is MGHRA, CDR2 YSYEKL, per germline. With 2 bases clipped from V and 6 bases from J, the junction kept 8 bases outside the gene matches. The CDR3 DNA follows: TGCGCCAGCAGCCAATTTCAGGGGGCGATTGCCGGGGAGCTGTTTTTT. Translated: CASSQFQGAIAGELFF.

V gene TRBV4-1 combines with J gene TRBJ2-3, with 9 bases matching TRBD2. Germline assignment: CDR1 MGHRA and CDR2 YSYEKL. This CDR3 has 17 residues. V trimming: 3 bases; J trimming: 0 bases; junction bases outside the gene matches: 7. The CDR3 is CASSHGLARTSTDTQYF. The CDR3 DNA reads as TGCGCCAGCAGCCACGGACTAGCGAGAACTAGCACAGATACGCAGTATTTT.

The rearrangement links TRBV7-9 to TRBJ1-2, with 7 bases matching TRBD1. The V gene end was trimmed by 5 bases and the J gene end by 7 bases; junction bases not matched to a gene: 7. The CDR3 is made up of 13 amino acids. Germline lookup yields CDR1 SEHNR and CDR2 FQNEAQ (reference sequence). CDR3 loop: CASSPEGAGGYTF. In nucleotides, the CDR3 is TGTGCCAGCAGCCCAGAGGGGGCCGGTGGCTACACCTTC.

The chain joins TRBV29-1 to TRBJ2-3; no reliable D call. The CDR3 runs 12 residues. V lost 3 bases, J lost 2 bases, and 6 bases lay in between. Germline assignment: CDR1 SQVTM and CDR2 ANQGSEA. The DNA of the CDR3 is TGCAGCGTTGATCGGAACACAGATACGCAGTATTTT. Translation gives CSVDRNTDTQYF.

J is TRBJ1-6 and V is TRBV5-1; TRBD1 is a possible D gene (5 bases). V lost 2 bases, J lost 12 bases, and 15 bases lay in between. The V gene's germline CDR1 is SGHRS and CDR2 YFSETQ. This CDR3 spans 14 amino acids. The CDR3 loop reads CASSLRTLGGPLHF. CDR3 sequence (DNA): TGCGCCAGCAGCTTAAGGACCTTGGGGGGACCCCTCCACTTT.

The chain combines TRBV19 with TRBJ1-2, with 9 bases fitting TRBD1. Germline CDR1 and CDR2: LNHDA and SQIVND (reference sequence). This CDR3 spans 15 amino acids. The junction had 10 bases not matched to a gene; V was cut back by 3 bases and J by 8 bases. The CDR3 spells CASSIGGTGKGGYTF. CDR3 nucleotide sequence: TGTGCCAGTAGTATTGGAGGGACAGGGAAGGGCGGCTACACCTTC. The variable domain in full, with the rest retrieved from reference TRBV19 and TRBJ1-2, is DGGITQSPKYLFRKEGQNVTLSCEQNLNHDAMYWYRQDPGQGLRLIYYSQIVNDFQKGDIAEGYSVSREKKESFPLTVTSAQKNPTAFYLCASSIGGTGKGGYTFGSGTRLTVV.

J is TRBJ2-3 and V is TRBV5-1, with D maybe TRBD2 (6 bases). Looked up from germline, CDR1 is SGHRS and CDR2 is YFSETQ. With 4 bases removed from V and 1 base from J, the gap between germline ends came to 16 bases. This CDR3 is 16 amino acids long. CDR3 region: CASSRGYLDGTDTQYF. The CDR3 region has the DNA TGCGCCAGCAGCCGGGGGTACCTGGACGGCACAGATACGCAGTATTTT.

The J gene is TRBJ2-7, the V gene TRBV21-1; TRBD1 is the table's D call, not checked against the DNA. TRBV21-1 is termed a pseudogene. The CDR3 loop spans 16 amino acids. Here the CDR3 reads CASSQPPGTGTYEQYF. DNA of the CDR3: TGTGCCAGCAGCCAACCCCCCGGGACAGGGACCTACGAGCAGTACTTC.